One and the same sample provided the 13 T cell receptor beta chains below, sequenced in a study of regulatory T cells in long-lasting Graves disease (dated by TCRdb to about 2021). Receptor amplification or capture employed multiplex PCR. The listed sequencing device is Illumina HiSeq 4000. To build TCR beta libraries, CDR3 regions were amplified by Arm-PCR using iRepertoire HTBI primers. The raw public reads went through TCRdb reprocessing: fastp at Q25, MiXCR clone calling, in-frame beta chains kept. Rows matching on CDR3 protein sequence are summarized as one entry with the most common DNA and genes. Within this sample are over 350,000 distinct CDR3 sequences, with 14% of them counted one time only. The top ten constitute roughly a sixth of the sample. The sample's time point label is to be understood as: newly diagnosed GD, antithyroid drugs for less than 3 months. For both TCR sequencing and RNA sequencing, RNA was extracted from PBMCs using TRIzol.

The same data also contributed to another study, on T cells in Graves' hyperthyroidism and ophthalmopathy.

The sequences come from peripheral blood mononuclear cells (PBMCs), collected at new diagnosis, from a patient treated with antithyroid drugs. These receptors were obtained from a woman aged 50 to 60 with Graves disease. Donor details come from another sample of the same person, matched by shared clones.

This clonotype has a count of ten or more. J is TRBJ2-7 and V is TRBV6-5; D gene ambiguous. CDR1 is MNHEY, CDR2 SVGAGI, per germline. V shed 0 bases and J shed 2 bases, with 14 bases lying between them. The CDR3 is made up of 16 amino acids. CDR3 residues: CASSYSMLRAAYEQYF. In nucleotides, the CDR3 is TGTGCCAGCAGTTACTCAATGTTACGGGCCGCCTACGAGCAGTACTTC.

In its sample, this clonotype was seen many times. The chain carries TRBV28 and TRBJ1-5; no reliable D call. Germline lookup yields CDR1 MDHEN and CDR2 SYDVKM. This CDR3 spans 18 amino acids. The V gene lost 2 bases and the J gene lost 2 bases, with 19 bases spanning the gap. The CDR3 DNA follows: TGTGCCAGCAGTTTAGGGAGGTGGACCCTACGAGGCAATCAGCCCCAGCATTTT. Amino acids: CASSLGRWTLRGNQPQHF.

The chain has TRBV19 and TRBJ2-7; 7 bases map to TRBD2. The CDR3 runs 16 residues. CDR1 is LNHDA and CDR2 is SQIVND in the germline V gene (reference sequence). With V trimmed by 4 bases and J by 5 bases, 14 bases remained unmatched. CDR3 region: CASSKFFREGVDEQYF. For the CDR3, the DNA is TGTGCCAGTAGTAAGTTCTTTAGGGAGGGCGTCGACGAGCAGTACTTC.

This clonotype was detected ten times or more. V and J are TRBV7-9 and TRBJ2-7, with D possibly TRBD2 on 6 matching bases. V was trimmed by 5 bases and J by 0 bases, leaving 11 bases between them. Germline CDR1 SEHNR, CDR2 FQNEAQ (reference sequence). The CDR3 contains 14 residues. This CDR3 is CASSRGRSSYEQYF. Written as DNA, the CDR3 is TGTGCCAGCAGCCGAGGGAGGAGCTCCTACGAGCAGTACTTC.

This clonotype was seen at least ten times. V and J are TRBV28 and TRBJ2-1, with 10 bases identical to TRBD2. V shed 7 bases, J shed 8 bases, and the junction held 11 bases outside the gene matches. The CDR3 totals 15 residues. Germline values: CDR1 MDHEN, CDR2 SYDVKM. The CDR3 nucleotides are TGTGCCAGCACGTCAACTAGCGGGACGGTCGATGAGCAGTTCTTC. It translates to CASTSTSGTVDEQFF.

This clonotype was seen repeatedly, ten times or more. The CDR3 DNA reads as TGTGCCAGCAGCCCTAGAGGGGCTCTAGAGTTGTCTTGGGAGACCCAGTACTTC. It encodes CASSPRGALELSWETQYF. V is TRBV11-3 and J is TRBJ2-5; D might be TRBD1 or TRBD2, each matching 5 bases. This CDR3 has 18 residues. Germline V CDR1 and CDR2: SGHNT, YENEEA. V was clipped by 5 bases and J by 5 bases, with 27 bases between them. Supplemented by reference TRBV11-3 and TRBJ2-5, the full variable domain reads EAGVVQSPRYKIIEKKQPVAFWCNPISGHNTLYWYLQNLGQGPELLIRYENEEAVDDSQLPKDRFSAERLKGVDSTLKIQPAELGDSAVYLCASSPRGALELSWETQYFGPGTRLLVL.

V usage is TRBV6-4 and J usage is TRBJ1-3; D perhaps matches TRBD1 (6 bases). Per the germline V gene, CDR1 is MRHNA and CDR2 is SNTAGT. V lost 3 bases, J lost 0 bases, and 9 bases lay in between. This CDR3 has 15 residues. The CDR3 spells CASSEPQGSGNTIYF. In nucleotides, the CDR3 is TGTGCCAGCAGTGAACCACAGGGCTCTGGAAACACCATATATTTT.

A word on this clonotype: A clone one base away is much larger, so this may be a read error. V and J are TRBV28 and TRBJ2-1; D unclear. The CDR3 consists of 12 residues. Germline V gene data show CDR1 as MDHEN and CDR2 as SYDVKM. V was cut by 5 bases and J by 10 bases, with 12 bases left in between. The DNA of the CDR3 is TGTGCCAGCAGTGTACAGAACTACGAGCAGTTCTTC. It encodes CASSVQNYEQFF. The whole variable domain, filled in from reference TRBV28 and TRBJ2-1, reads DVKVTQSSRYLVKRTGEKVFLECVQDMDHENMFWYRQDPGLGLRLIYFSYDVKMKEKGDIPEGYSVSREKKERFSLILESASTNQTSMYLCASSVQNYEQFFGPGTRLTVL.

This clonotype was detected many times. This CDR3 reads CASSLVRGFDEQYF. The CDR3 nucleotides are TGTGCCAGCAGCTTAGTTCGGGGTTTCGACGAGCAGTACTTC. The J gene is TRBJ2-7, the V gene TRBV7-9; the D gene is possibly TRBD2 (5 bases). V was trimmed by 1 base and J by 5 bases, leaving 12 bases between them. CDR1 is SEHNR, CDR2 FQNEAQ, per germline (reference sequence). The CDR3 covers 14 residues.

This clonotype was found many times. This sequence joins TRBV7-3 and TRBJ1-1; D is ambiguous. From germline, CDR1 is SGHTA and CDR2 FQGTGA. Trimming left V 2 bases short and J 2 bases short, with 9 bases between. CDR3 length: 14 residues. The DNA for the CDR3 is TGTGCCAGCAGCTTAGGCGGATATAACACTGAAGCTTTCTTT. It yields the protein CASSLGGYNTEAFF.

This chain connects TRBV27 to TRBJ1-2; 8 nucleotides match TRBD1. The ends lost 7 bases at V and 3 bases at J; junction bases unmatched: 4. CDR3 length equals 13 residues. Germline-derived CDR1 and CDR2 are MNHEY and SMNVEV (reference sequence). The CDR3: CASKPTGDYGYTF. The CDR3 region has the DNA TGTGCCAGCAAGCCGACAGGGGACTATGGCTACACCTTC.

V gene TRBV5-1 combines with J gene TRBJ2-7; TRBD1 matches at 9 bases. V lost 3 bases to trimming and J lost 6 bases; unmatched junction nucleotides: 10. Per the germline V gene, CDR1 is SGHRS and CDR2 is YFSETQ. The CDR3 is 15 amino acids. The CDR3 coding sequence is TGCGCCAGCAGCTCGGGTGGGACAGGGCTCCCCGAGCAGTACTTC. It yields the protein CASSSGGTGLPEQYF. Full variable domain (rest looked up from reference TRBV5-1 and TRBJ2-7): KAGVTQTPRYLIKTRGQQVTLSCSPISGHRSVSWYQQTPGQGLQFLFEYFSETQRNKGNFPGRFSGRQFSNSRSEMNVSTLELGDSALYLCASSSGGTGLPEQYFGPGTRLTVT.

This clonotype was found many times. The rearrangement links TRBV10-1 to TRBJ2-1; maybe TRBD1 (5 bases). Germline V CDR1 and CDR2: WNHNN, SYGVQD (reference sequence). The ends were cut back, 2 bases at V and 4 bases at J, with 15 bases in the middle. There are 16 residues in the CDR3. The CDR3, as DNA: TGCGCCAGCAGTGAGAAGGGGTACCAAAAGTACAATGAGCAGTTCTTC. Translation: CASSEKGYQKYNEQFF.